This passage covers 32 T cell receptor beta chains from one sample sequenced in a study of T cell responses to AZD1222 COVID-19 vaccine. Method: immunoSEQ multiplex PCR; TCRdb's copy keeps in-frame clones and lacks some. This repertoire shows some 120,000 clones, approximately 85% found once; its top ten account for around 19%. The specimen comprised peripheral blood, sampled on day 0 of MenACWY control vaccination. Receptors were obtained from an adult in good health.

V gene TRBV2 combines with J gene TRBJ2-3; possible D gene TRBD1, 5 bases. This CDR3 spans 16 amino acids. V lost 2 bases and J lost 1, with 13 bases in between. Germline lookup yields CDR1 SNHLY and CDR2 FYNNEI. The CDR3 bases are TGTGCCAGCAGTGAACTCAGGGTAGTCGGCACAGATACGCAGTATTTT. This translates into CASSELRVVGTDTQYF.

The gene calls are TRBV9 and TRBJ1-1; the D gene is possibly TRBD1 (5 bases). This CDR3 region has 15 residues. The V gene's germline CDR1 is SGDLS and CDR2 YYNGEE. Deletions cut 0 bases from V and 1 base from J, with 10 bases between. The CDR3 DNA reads TGTGCCAGCAGCGTAGTTGACAGCAGGAACACTGAAGCTTTCTTT. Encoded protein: CASSVVDSRNTEAFF.

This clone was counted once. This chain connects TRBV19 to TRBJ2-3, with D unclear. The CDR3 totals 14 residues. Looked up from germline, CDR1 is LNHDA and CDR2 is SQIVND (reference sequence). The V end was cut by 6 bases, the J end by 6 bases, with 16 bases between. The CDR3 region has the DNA TGTGCCAGTAGCAAACAGAAAATAGGGGATACGCAGTATTTT. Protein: CASSKQKIGDTQYF. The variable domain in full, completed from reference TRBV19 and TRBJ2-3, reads DGGITQSPKYLFRKEGQNVTLSCEQNLNHDAMYWYRQDPGQGLRLIYYSQIVNDFQKGDIAEGYSVSREKKESFPLTVTSAQKNPTAFYLCASSKQKIGDTQYFGPGTRLTVL.

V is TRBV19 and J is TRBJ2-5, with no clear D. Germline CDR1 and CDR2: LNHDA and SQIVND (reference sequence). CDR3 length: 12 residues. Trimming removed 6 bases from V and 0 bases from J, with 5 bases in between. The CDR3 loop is CASRSNQETQYF. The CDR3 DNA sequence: TGTGCCAGTAGAAGCAACCAAGAGACCCAGTACTTC.

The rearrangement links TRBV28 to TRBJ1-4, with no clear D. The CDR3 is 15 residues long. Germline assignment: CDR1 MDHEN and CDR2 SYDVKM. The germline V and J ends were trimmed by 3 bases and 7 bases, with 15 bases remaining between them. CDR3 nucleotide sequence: TGTGCCAGCAGTTTTTCATTCTTTTCTCCTGAAAAACTGTTTTTT. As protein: CASSFSFFSPEKLFF.

The chain's CDR3 is CASSPGAGRGDTQYF. The CDR3 nucleotides read TGTGCCAGCAGCCCTGGGGCAGGGCGGGGAGATACGCAGTATTTT. This chain joins TRBV9 and TRBJ2-3; D possibly corresponds to TRBD2 (6 bases). CDR1 and CDR2 from the germline V gene are SGDLS and YYNGEE. V was shortened by 4 bases and J by 5 bases, with 17 bases between the two germline ends. CDR3 length: 15 residues.

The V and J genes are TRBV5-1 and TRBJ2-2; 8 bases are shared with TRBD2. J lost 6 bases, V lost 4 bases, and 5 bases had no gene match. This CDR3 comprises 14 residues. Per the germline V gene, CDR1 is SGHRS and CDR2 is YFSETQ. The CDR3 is CASSREGTSGELFF. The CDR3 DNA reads TGCGCCAGCAGCCGGGAGGGGACCTCCGGGGAGCTGTTTTTT.

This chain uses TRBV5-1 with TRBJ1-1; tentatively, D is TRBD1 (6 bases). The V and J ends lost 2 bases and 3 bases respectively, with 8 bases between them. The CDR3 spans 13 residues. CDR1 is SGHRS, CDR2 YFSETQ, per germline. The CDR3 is CASSFGQYTEAFF. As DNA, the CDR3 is TGCGCCAGCAGCTTCGGACAGTACACTGAAGCTTTCTTT. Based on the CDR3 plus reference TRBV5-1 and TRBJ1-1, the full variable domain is KAGVTQTPRYLIKTRGQQVTLSCSPISGHRSVSWYQQTPGQGLQFLFEYFSETQRNKGNFPGRFSGRQFSNSRSEMNVSTLELGDSALYLCASSFGQYTEAFFGQGTRLTVV.

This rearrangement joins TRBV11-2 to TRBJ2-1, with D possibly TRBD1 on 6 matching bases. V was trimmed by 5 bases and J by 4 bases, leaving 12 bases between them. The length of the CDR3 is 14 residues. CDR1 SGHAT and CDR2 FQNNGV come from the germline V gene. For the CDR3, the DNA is TGTGCCAGCAGCCCCGGACAGAAGTACAATGAGCAGTTCTTC. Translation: CASSPGQKYNEQFF.

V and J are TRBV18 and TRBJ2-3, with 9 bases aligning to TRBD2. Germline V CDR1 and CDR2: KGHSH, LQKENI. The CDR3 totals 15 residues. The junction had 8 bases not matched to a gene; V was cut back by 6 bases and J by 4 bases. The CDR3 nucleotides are TGTGCCAGCTCCCCCGGGGCGGGAGGGCCAGATACGCAGTATTTT. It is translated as CASSPGAGGPDTQYF.

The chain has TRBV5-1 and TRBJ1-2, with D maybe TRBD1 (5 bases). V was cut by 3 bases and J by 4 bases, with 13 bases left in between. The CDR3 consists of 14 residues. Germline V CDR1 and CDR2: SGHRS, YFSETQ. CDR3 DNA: TGCGCCAGCAGCTCCGACAGAAGAGGCTATGGCTACACCTTC. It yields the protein CASSSDRRGYGYTF.

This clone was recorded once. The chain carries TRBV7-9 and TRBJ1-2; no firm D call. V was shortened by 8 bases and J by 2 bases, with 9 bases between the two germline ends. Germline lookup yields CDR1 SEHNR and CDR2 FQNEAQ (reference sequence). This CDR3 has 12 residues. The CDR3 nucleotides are TGTGCCAGCGGGTGGGAGAACTATGGCTACACCTTC. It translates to CASGWENYGYTF.

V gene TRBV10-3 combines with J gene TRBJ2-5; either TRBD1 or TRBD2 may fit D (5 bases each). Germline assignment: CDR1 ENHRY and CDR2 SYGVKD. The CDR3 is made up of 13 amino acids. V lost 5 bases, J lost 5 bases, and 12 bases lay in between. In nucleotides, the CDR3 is TGTGCCATCAGTCAGGGTCCGGGGGAGACCCAGTACTTC. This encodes CAISQGPGETQYF.

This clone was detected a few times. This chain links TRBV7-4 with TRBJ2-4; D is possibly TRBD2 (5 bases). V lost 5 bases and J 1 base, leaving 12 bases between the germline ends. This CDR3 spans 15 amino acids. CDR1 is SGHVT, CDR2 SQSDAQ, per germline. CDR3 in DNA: TGTGCCAGCAGCCTTGAGGTAGCGGCCAAAAACATTCAGTACTTC. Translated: CASSLEVAAKNIQYF.

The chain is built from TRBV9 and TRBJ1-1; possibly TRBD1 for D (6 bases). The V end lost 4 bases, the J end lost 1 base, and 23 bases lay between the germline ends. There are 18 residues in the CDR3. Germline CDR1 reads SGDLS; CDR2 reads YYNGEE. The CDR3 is CASSLQTGQGIWNTEAFF. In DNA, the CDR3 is TGTGCCAGCAGCCTACAGACAGGTCAAGGTATCTGGAACACTGAAGCTTTCTTT.

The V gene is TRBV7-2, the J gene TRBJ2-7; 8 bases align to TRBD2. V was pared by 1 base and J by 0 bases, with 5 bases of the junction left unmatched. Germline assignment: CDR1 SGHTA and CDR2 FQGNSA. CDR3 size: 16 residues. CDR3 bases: TGTGCCAGCAGCTTAGTGGGCGGGGGGAGCTCCTACGAGCAGTACTTC. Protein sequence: CASSLVGGGSSYEQYF.

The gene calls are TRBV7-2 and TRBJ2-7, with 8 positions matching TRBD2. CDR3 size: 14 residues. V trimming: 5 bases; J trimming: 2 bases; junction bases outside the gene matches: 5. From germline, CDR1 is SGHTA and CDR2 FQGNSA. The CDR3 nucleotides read TGTGCCAGCAGCCACCAGGGACTAGCCTACGAGCAGTACTTC. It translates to CASSHQGLAYEQYF. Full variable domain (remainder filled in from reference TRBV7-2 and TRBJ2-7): GAGVSQSPSNKVTEKGKDVELRCDPISGHTALYWYRQSLGQGLEFLIYFQGNSAPDKSGLPSDRFSAERTGGSVSTLTIQRTQQEDSAVYLCASSHQGLAYEQYFGPGTRLTVT.

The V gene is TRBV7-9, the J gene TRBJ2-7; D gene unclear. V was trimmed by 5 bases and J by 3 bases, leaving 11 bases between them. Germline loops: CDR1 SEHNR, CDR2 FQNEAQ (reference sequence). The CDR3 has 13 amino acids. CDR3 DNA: TGTGCCAGCAGCCCTCCCGCCGGCTACGAGCAGTACTTC. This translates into CASSPPAGYEQYF.

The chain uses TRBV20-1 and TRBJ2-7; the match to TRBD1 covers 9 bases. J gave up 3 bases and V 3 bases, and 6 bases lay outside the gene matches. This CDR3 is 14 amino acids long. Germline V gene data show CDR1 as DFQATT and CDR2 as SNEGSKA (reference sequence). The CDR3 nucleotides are TGCAGTGCTAGTATGAGACAGGGGGTCTACGAGCAGTACTTC. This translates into CSASMRQGVYEQYF.

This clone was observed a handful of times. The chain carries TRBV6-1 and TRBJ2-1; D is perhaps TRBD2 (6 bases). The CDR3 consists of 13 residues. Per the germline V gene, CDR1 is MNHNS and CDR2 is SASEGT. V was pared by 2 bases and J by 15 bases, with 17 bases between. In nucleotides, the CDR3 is TGTGCCAGCAGTGAAAGGGAAGGGAGGCCGTGGTTCTTC. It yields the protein CASSEREGRPWFF.

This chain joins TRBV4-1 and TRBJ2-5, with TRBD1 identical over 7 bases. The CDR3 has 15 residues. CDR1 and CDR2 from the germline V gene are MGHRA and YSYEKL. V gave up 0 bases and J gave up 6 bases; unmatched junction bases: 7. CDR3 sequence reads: CASSQDPGQRQTQYF. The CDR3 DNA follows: TGCGCCAGCAGCCAAGACCCGGGACAGCGACAGACCCAGTACTTC.

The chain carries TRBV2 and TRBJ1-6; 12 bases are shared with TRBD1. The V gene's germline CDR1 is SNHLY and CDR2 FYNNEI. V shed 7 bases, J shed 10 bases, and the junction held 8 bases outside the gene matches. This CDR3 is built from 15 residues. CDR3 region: CASIPGTGGASPLHF. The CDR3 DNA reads TGTGCCAGCATCCCCGGGACAGGGGGCGCGTCACCCCTCCACTTT.

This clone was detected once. DNA for the CDR3: TGTGCCACCAGCAGAGATCCGGGGTGGGGACAGGGACAATGGTGGGGGCAAAGGACCCAGTACTTC. Translating gives CATSRDPGWGQGQWWGQRTQYF. The genes are TRBV15 and TRBJ2-5; 9 bases line up with TRBD1. The J segment lost 7 bases and the V segment lost 0 bases, leaving 27 bases of the junction unmatched. Germline V gene lookup returns CDR1 LNHNV and CDR2 YYDKDF (reference sequence). The CDR3 runs to 22 residues.

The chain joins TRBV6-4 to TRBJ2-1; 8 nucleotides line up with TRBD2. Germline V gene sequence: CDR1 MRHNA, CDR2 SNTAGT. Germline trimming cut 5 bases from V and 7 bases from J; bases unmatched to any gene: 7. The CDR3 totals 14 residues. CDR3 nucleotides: TGTGCCAGCAGTTCCAGCGGGAGTTCGAATGAGCAGTTCTTC. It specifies CASSSSGSSNEQFF.

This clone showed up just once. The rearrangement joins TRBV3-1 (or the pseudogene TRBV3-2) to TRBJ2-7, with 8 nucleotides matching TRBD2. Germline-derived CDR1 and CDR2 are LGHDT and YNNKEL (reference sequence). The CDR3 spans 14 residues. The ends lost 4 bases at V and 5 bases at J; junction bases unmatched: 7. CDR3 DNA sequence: TGTGCCAGCAGCCCTCTAGCGGGTACCCACGAGCAGTACTTC. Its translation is CASSPLAGTHEQYF.

Written as DNA, the CDR3 is TGTGCCAGCAGTATAGAAAGATCGACGAACACCATATATTTT. As protein: CASSIERSTNTIYF. This rearrangement joins TRBV6-5 to TRBJ1-3; D is unresolved. CDR1 and CDR2 (germline): MNHEY, SVGAGI. Trimming took off 5 bases at V and 7 bases at J, with 15 bases between the two ends. The CDR3 loop spans 14 amino acids.

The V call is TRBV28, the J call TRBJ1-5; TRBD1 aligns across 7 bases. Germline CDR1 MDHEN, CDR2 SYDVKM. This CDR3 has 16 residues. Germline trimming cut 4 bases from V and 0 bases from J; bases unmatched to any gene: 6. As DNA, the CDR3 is TGTGCCAGCAGTTCCTACAGGGGAGGTAGCAATCAGCCCCAGCATTTT. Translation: CASSSYRGGSNQPQHF.

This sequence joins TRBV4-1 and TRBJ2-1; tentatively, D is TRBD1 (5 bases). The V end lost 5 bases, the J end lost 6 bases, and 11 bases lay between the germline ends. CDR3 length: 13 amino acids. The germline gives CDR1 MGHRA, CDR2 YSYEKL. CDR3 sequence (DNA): TGCGCCAGCAGCTCAGGGCCTCTCAATGAGCAGTTCTTC. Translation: CASSSGPLNEQFF.

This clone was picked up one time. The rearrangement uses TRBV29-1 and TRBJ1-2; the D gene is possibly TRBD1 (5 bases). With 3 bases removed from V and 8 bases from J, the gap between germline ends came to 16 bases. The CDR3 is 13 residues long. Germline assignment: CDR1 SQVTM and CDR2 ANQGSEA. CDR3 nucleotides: TGCAGCGTTGATTGGCAGGGTACGGGAGGCTACACCTTC. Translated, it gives CSVDWQGTGGYTF.

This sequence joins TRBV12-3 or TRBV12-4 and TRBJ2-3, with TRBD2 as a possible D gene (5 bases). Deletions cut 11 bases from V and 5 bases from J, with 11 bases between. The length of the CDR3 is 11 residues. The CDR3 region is CAGLAEDTQYF. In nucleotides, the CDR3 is TGTGCCGGACTGGCGGAAGATACGCAGTATTTT.

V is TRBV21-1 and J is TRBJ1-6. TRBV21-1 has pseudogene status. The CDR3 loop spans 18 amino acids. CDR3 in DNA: TGTGCCAGCAGCAAGAGGGACTCCAGGAGCTCCTATAATTCACCCCTCCACTTT. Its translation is CASSKRDSRSSYNSPLHF.

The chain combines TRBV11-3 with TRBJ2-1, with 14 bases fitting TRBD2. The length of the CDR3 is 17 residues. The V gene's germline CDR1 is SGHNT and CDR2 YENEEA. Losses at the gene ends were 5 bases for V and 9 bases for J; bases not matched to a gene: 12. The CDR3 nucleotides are TGTGCCAGCAGCCCTTTAGGGGGACTAGCGGGAGTTAGTGAGCAGTTCTTC. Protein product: CASSPLGGLAGVSEQFF.